This TCR beta chain was captured in a study of blood T cell repertoires in COVID-19. Across the study: T cells, B-cell-depleted T cells, or PBMCs supplied cDNA or gDNA.

This clone occurred once. In assigning cohorts, the study relied on participant-reported clinical history. This CDR3 is built from 15 residues. J gave up 0 bases and V 7 bases, and 5 bases lay outside the gene matches. From germline, CDR1 is WSHSY and CDR2 SAAADI. Per the study methods: Nucleated cell counts were estimated from reference gene primer amplification. Clones were read by immunoSEQ multiplex PCR, and TCRdb kept only the in-frame ones, dropping some. The V and J calls and clone size are taken from that table; D and trimming were inferred from the DNA. The data contain approximately 180,000 clones, approximately 82% of them singletons.

Sequencing input: PBMCs or T cells enriched from blood (not recorded which). The TCR was taken from a woman in her sixties with acute COVID-19. The genes are TRBV10-2 and TRBJ2-3; 9 bases fit TRBD2. DNA for the CDR3: TGCGCCAGCAAGGCGGGAGGGATCAGCACAGATACGCAGTATTTT. Translated: CASKAGGISTDTQYF.